These T cell receptor beta chains were read from a single sample in a study of T cell responses to AZD1222 COVID-19 vaccine. Produced via immunoSEQ multiplex PCR; TCRdb's table is partial and in-frame only. The sample has over 65,000 clones, approximately 87% seen once. The specimen comprised peripheral blood, sampled on day 0 of AZD1222 vaccination. Every receptor here comes from an adult in good health. The CDR3 runs from the conserved cysteine through the conserved F or W. D genes are given only for firm matches. Some rows mark clone size as missing; the rest say once, few, many or name a class of expanded clone.

abundance	j_gene	v_gene	d_gene	CDR3aa	CDR3nt
.	TRBJ1-4	TRBV6-2/TRBV6-3	.	CASSYLGSATNEKLFF	TGTGCCAGCAGTTACTTGGGCTCTGCAACTAATGAAAAACTGTTTTTT
.	TRBJ2-5	TRBV18	.	CASSPGVQETQYF	TGTGCCAGCTCACCAGGGGTCCAAGAGACCCAGTACTTC
.	TRBJ1-6	TRBV11-2	.	CASSLVRTNSPLHF	TGTGCCAGCAGCTTAGTTCGGACAAATTCACCCCTCCACTTT
.	TRBJ1-1	TRBV28	.	CASSVDKINTEAFF	TGTGCCAGCAGTGTTGACAAGATAAACACTGAAGCTTTCTTT
few	TRBJ1-4	TRBV28	.	CASSQNRLTNEKLFF	TGTGCCAGCAGTCAAAACAGGTTAACTAATGAAAAACTGTTTTTT
once	TRBJ2-7	TRBV10-3	.	CAISAGYEQYF	TGTGCCATCAGTGCTGGATACGAGCAGTACTTC
.	TRBJ2-3	TRBV10-3	.	CAISTGTSTDTQYF	TGTGCCATCAGCACCGGGACCAGCACAGATACGCAGTATTTT
.	TRBJ1-1	TRBV18	.	CASSPPVQGVTEAFF	TGTGCCAGCTCACCACCTGTACAGGGAGTCACTGAAGCTTTCTTT
.	TRBJ2-3	TRBV7-3	.	CASSLGAVTKDTQYF	TGTGCCAGCAGCTTAGGGGCAGTTACTAAAGATACGCAGTATTTT
.	TRBJ2-3	TRBV5-1	.	CASSWQSSTDTQYF	TGCGCCAGCAGTTGGCAGTCAAGCACAGATACGCAGTATTTT
once	TRBJ2-1	TRBV5-1	.	CASSLGGDYNEQFF	TGCGCCAGCAGCTTGGGCGGAGACTACAATGAGCAGTTCTTC
.	TRBJ1-1	TRBV28	.	CASGWIMNTEAFF	TGTGCCAGCGGGTGGATTATGAACACTGAAGCTTTCTTT
.	TRBJ1-4	TRBV11-2	.	CASSPWTTADEKLFF	TGTGCCAGCAGCCCTTGGACGACAGCCGATGAAAAACTGTTTTTT
.	TRBJ2-3	TRBV28	.	CASRDSFPTDTQYF	TGTGCCAGCCGCGACAGTTTCCCCACAGATACGCAGTATTTT
few	TRBJ1-6	TRBV28	.	CASSGPPGAINSPLHF	TGTGCCAGCAGTGGTCCCCCCGGGGCTATTAATTCACCCCTCCACTTT
once	TRBJ2-3	TRBV30	.	CAWSFAISTDTQYF	TGTGCCTGGAGCTTCGCTATAAGCACAGATACGCAGTATTTT
.	TRBJ1-3	TRBV29-1	TRBD1	CSVEDDVWDRGDRNTIYF	TGCAGCGTTGAAGATGATGTGTGGGACAGGGGAGATAGAAACACCATATATTTT
.	TRBJ2-1	TRBV19	.	CASSPIPGSSSYNEQFF	TGTGCCAGTAGTCCGATACCGGGATCCAGCTCCTACAATGAGCAGTTCTTC
.	TRBJ2-7	TRBV10-3	.	CAITKVAYEQYF	TGTGCCATCACGAAGGTGGCCTACGAGCAGTACTTC
.	TRBJ1-1	TRBV5-6	.	CASSPPVGTEAFF	TGTGCCAGCAGCCCTCCTGTGGGCACTGAAGCTTTCTTT
.	TRBJ1-6	TRBV19	TRBD1	CASRTGGGSPLHF	TGTGCCAGTAGGACAGGGGGAGGTTCACCCCTCCACTTT
.	TRBJ1-1	TRBV3-1/TRBV3-2	.	CASSQRGSGEAFF	TGTGCCAGCAGCCAAAGGGGGTCGGGTGAAGCTTTCTTT
.	TRBJ2-3	TRBV2	.	CASSERQGADTQYF	TGTGCCAGCAGTGAAAGGCAGGGCGCAGATACGCAGTATTTT
few	TRBJ1-3	TRBV18	TRBD1	CASSADRGTTSGNTIYF	TGTGCCAGCTCAGCCGACAGGGGGACAACCTCTGGAAACACCATATATTTT
.	TRBJ2-3	TRBV27	TRBD1	CASSRQGRGTDTQYF	TGTGCCAGCAGTCGACAGGGGCGCGGCACAGATACGCAGTATTTT
.	TRBJ1-2	TRBV19	.	CASSIEGPLYGYTF	TGTGCCAGTAGTATTGAGGGACCACTGTATGGCTACACCTTC
.	TRBJ2-1	TRBV7-9	.	CASSLSNFGADNEQFF	TGTGCCAGCAGCTTGTCAAATTTTGGGGCTGACAATGAGCAGTTCTTC
.	TRBJ2-7	TRBV5-6	TRBD1	CASTPGTASYEQYF	TGTGCCAGCACCCCTGGGACAGCCTCCTACGAGCAGTACTTC